This TCR beta chain was captured in a study of blood T cell repertoires in COVID-19. Study-wide context: Both acute and convalescent COVID-19 samples were obtained from the United States, Italy and Spain.

Original methodology: Amplification from reference gene primers served as the basis for estimated nucleated cell counts. Clones were sequenced by immunoSEQ multiplex PCR, and TCRdb holds only the in-frame ones, with some missing. V and J calls and clone size are given by that table; D and trimming were obtained from the DNA. The sample contains roughly 250,000 clones, roughly 87% of which appear only once. V was trimmed by 5 bases and J by 6 bases, leaving 17 bases between them. This CDR3 spans 15 amino acids. From germline, CDR1 is SEHNR and CDR2 FQNEAQ (reference sequence). Participants had their cohort set by participant-reported clinical history.

The chain recombines TRBV7-9 with TRBJ2-1; TRBD2 is a possible D gene (6 bases). Material: PBMCs or T cells enriched from blood (not recorded which). This TCR came from a woman between 25 and 40 years old with acute COVID-19. For the CDR3, the DNA is TGTGCCAGCAGCCCACGGGAGACCTTGTTCAATGAGCAGTTCTTC. This translates into CASSPRETLFNEQFF.